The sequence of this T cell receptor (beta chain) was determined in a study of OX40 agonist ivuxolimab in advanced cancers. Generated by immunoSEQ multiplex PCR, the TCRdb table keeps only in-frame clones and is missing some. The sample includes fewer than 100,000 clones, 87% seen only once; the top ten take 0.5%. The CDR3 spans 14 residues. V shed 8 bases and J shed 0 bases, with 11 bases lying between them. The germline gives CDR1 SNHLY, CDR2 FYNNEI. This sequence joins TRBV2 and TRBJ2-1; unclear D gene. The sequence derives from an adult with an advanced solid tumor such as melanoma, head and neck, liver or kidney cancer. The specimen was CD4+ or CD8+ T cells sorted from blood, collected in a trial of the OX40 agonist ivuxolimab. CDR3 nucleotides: TGTGCCAGCGTACGCCAGGACTCCTACAATGAGCAGTTCTTC. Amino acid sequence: CASVRQDSYNEQFF.